This entry lists 10 T cell receptor beta chains sequenced from one sample in a study of cytomegalovirus exposure and HLA in healthy donors. PCR involved 60 Vbeta and 13 Jbeta primers. The assay was immunoSEQ multiplex PCR, and TCRdb's table has in-frame clones only and misses some. This sample has around 160,000 clones; around 83% occur once, and the top ten carry about 4%. Sequencing used PBMCs. The receptors originated from a man in his fifties or sixties in good health and CMV-seropositive.

The chain employs TRBV5-5 and TRBJ1-2, with a possible D match to TRBD1 (6 bases). This CDR3 comprises 13 residues. Germline CDR1 and CDR2: SGHKS and YYEKEE (reference sequence). V lost 6 bases to trimming and J lost 4 bases, with 13 bases between them. The CDR3, as DNA: TGTGCCAGCATTCAGGGGCCAAGCTATGGCTACACCTTC. It is translated as CASIQGPSYGYTF.

The chain joins TRBV7-2 to TRBJ2-1; TRBD2 matches 14 bases. CDR3 length: 16 residues. Germline CDR1 is SGHTA and CDR2 is FQGNSA. The ends lost 7 bases at V and 1 base at J; junction bases unmatched: 3. CDR3 sequence: CASTRTSGRSYNEQFF. CDR3 in DNA: TGTGCCAGCACTCGGACTAGCGGGAGGTCCTACAATGAGCAGTTCTTC.

This chain joins TRBV5-4 and TRBJ2-5, with D perhaps matching TRBD1 (6 bases). The assigned J gene may be wrong: the sequence end matches TRBJ2-7 better. Germline CDR1 and CDR2: SGHNT and YYREEE (reference sequence). The CDR3 has 13 amino acids. The CDR3 protein is CASSLYRANEQYF. CDR3 DNA: TGTGCCAGCAGCTTGTACAGGGCCAACGAGCAGTACTTC.

Details on this clone: The junction departs from germline at one end; a sequencing error may be responsible. This chain uses TRBV28 with TRBJ1-5; tentative D call: TRBD1 (6 bases). There are 14 residues in the CDR3. The germline V gene has CDR1 MDHEN and CDR2 SYDVKM. CDR3 in amino acids: CASSPGTRNRPQHF. The CDR3 nucleotides are TGTGCCAGCAGCCCCGGGACACGGAATCGGCCCCAGCATTTT.

J is TRBJ2-3 and V is TRBV6-5, with a tentative D call TRBD2 (5 bases). CDR1 is MNHEY, CDR2 SVGAGI, per germline. The V end lost 0 bases, the J end lost 4 bases, and 11 bases lay between the germline ends. The length of the CDR3 is 15 residues. As DNA, the CDR3 is TGTGCCAGCAGTTACTCGTGGGGAGCCCCAGATACGCAGTATTTT. Its translation: CASSYSWGAPDTQYF.

J is TRBJ1-3 and V is TRBV5-1; a possible D gene is TRBD1 (5 bases). Trimming shortened V by 0 bases and J by 3 bases, and 7 bases separated the two germline ends. CDR3 length equals 14 residues. CDR1 and CDR2 from the germline V gene are SGHRS and YFSETQ. The CDR3, as DNA: TGCGCCAGCAGCTTGGGAAGGGGTGGAAACACCATATATTTT. Translated: CASSLGRGGNTIYF.

The V gene is TRBV30, the J gene TRBJ1-5, with D maybe TRBD1 (6 bases). V lost 1 base and J lost 2, with 6 bases in between. The V gene's germline CDR1 is GTSNPN and CDR2 SVGIG (reference sequence). The CDR3 totals 13 residues. In DNA form, the CDR3 reads TGTGCCTGGAGTGGACAGGGCAATCAGCCCCAGCATTTT. Translating it yields CAWSGQGNQPQHF.

J is TRBJ2-1 and V is TRBV5-1, with a tentative D call TRBD2 (6 bases). CDR1 SGHRS and CDR2 YFSETQ come from the germline V gene. V was cut by 4 bases and J by 7 bases, with 18 bases left in between. CDR3 length: 15 amino acids. The CDR3 DNA reads TGCGCCAGCAGCGGGCCGGGACTCGGGCGGAATGAGCAGTTCTTC. Residues: CASSGPGLGRNEQFF.

This clone was seen only a few times. The chain links TRBV7-8 to TRBJ2-3; 7 nucleotides match TRBD2. The CDR3 spans 16 residues. With 0 bases clipped from V and 0 bases from J, the junction kept 3 bases outside the gene matches. CDR1 and CDR2 from the germline V gene are SGHVS and FQNEAQ. The CDR3 coding sequence is TGTGCCAGCAGCTTAGCAATAGCGGGTAGCACAGATACGCAGTATTTT. This sequence encodes CASSLAIAGSTDTQYF.

CDR3 nucleotide sequence: TGTGCCAGCAGCTTACCAGGGACAGATACGCAGTATTTT. Translation: CASSLPGTDTQYF. The V and J genes are TRBV7-9 and TRBJ2-3; the D gene is possibly TRBD1 (5 bases). CDR3 size: 13 residues. Trimming stripped 2 bases from V and 3 bases from J, with 6 bases between. CDR1 SEHNR and CDR2 FQNEAQ come from the germline V gene (reference sequence).